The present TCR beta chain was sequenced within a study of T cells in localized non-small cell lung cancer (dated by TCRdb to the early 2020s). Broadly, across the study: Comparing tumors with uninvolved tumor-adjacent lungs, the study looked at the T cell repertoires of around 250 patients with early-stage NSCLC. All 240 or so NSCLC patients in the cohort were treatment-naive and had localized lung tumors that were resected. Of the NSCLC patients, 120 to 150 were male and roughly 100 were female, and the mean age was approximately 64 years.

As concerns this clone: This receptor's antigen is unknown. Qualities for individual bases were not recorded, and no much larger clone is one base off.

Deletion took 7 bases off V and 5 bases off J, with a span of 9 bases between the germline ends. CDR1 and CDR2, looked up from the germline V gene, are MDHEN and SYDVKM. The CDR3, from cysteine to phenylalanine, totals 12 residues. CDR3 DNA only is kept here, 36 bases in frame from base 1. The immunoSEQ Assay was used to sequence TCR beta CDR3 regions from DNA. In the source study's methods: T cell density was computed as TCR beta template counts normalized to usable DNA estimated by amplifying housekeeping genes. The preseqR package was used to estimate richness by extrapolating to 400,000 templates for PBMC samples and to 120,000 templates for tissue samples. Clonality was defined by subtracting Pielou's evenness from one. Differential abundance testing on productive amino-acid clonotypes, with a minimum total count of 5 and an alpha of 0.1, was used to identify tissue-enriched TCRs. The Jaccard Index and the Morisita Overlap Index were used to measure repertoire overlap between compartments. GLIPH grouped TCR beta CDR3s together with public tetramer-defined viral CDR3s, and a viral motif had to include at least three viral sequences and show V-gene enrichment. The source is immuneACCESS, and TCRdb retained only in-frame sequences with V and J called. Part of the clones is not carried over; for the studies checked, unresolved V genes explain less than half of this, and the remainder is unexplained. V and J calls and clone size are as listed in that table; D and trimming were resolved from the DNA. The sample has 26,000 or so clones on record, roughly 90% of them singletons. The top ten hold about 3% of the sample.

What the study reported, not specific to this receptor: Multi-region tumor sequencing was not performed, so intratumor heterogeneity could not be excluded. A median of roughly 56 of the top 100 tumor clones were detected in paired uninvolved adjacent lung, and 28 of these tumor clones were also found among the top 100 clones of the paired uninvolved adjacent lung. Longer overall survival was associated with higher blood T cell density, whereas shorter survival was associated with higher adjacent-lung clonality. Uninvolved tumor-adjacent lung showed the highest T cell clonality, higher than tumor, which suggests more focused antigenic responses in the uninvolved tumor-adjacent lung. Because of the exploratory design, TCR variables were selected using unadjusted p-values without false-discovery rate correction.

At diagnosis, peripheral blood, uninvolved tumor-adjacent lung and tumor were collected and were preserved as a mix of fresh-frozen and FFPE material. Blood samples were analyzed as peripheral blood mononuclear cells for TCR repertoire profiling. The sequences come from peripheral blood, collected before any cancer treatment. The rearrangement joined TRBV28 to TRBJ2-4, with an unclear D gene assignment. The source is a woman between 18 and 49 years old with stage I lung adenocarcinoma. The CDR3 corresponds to CASKASQNIQYF. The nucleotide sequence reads TGTGCCAGCAAAGCCTCACAAAACATTCAGTACTTC.